This T cell receptor beta chain was captured by sequencing in a study of regulatory T cells in long-lasting Graves disease. Across the study: Positivity for TSH receptor antibodies plus over 5 years of antithyroid drugs meant persistent Graves' disease.

According to the study, TCR beta libraries were built with iRepertoire HTBI primers and CDR3-region Arm-PCR. One entry per CDR3 protein, called by TCRdb with MiXCR from the multiplex PCR reads. Among approximately 500,000 distinct CDR3 sequences listed, 20% to 25% were seen once. This CDR3 is built from 13 residues. After removal of 8 bases from V and 2 bases from J, the junction contained 7 bases not matched to a gene. Per germline, CDR1 GTSNPN and CDR2 SVGIG (reference sequence). Described time point: persistent/refractory GD, antithyroid drugs over 5 years with positive TRAb. PBMC RNA was the source of the TCR library.

This specimen consisted of peripheral blood mononuclear cells (PBMCs), obtained when the disease was refractory, from a patient treated with antithyroid drugs. This chain uses TRBV30 with TRBJ2-3; 7 positions agree with TRBD2. This clonotype was sampled from a female donor with Graves disease. The CDR3 sequence: CAKSAGPTDTQYF. The CDR3 DNA reads TGTGCCAAATCAGCGGGGCCCACAGATACGCAGTATTTT.